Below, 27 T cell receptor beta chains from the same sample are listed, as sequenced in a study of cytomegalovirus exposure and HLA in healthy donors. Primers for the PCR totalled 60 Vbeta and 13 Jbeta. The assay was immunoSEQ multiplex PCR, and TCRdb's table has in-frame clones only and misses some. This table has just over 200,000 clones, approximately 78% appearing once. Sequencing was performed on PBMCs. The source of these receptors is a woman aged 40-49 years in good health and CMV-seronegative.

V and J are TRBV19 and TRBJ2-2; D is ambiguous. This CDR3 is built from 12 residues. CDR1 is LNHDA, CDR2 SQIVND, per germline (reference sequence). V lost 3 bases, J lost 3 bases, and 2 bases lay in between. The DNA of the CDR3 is TGTGCCAGTAGTATCTACACCGGGGAGCTGTTTTTT. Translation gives CASSIYTGELFF.

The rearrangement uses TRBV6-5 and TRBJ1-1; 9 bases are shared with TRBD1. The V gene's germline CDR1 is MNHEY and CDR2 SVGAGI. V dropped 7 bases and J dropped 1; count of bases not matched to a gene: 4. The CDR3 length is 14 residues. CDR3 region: CASKVGQGNTEAFF. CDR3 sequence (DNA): TGTGCCAGCAAAGTGGGACAGGGGAACACTGAAGCTTTCTTT.

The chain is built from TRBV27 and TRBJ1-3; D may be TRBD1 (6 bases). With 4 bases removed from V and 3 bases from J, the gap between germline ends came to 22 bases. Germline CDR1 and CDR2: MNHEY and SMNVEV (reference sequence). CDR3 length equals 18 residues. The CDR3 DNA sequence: TGTGCCAGCAGTTCATACAACATCGCACAGGGTTATGGAAACACCATATATTTT. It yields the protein CASSSYNIAQGYGNTIYF.

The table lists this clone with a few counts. The chain's CDR3 is CAWRQGDSTDTQYF. The CDR3 nucleotides are TGTGCCTGGAGACAGGGGGATAGCACAGATACGCAGTATTTT. This sequence joins TRBV30 and TRBJ2-3; 8 bases agree with TRBD1. The CDR3 runs 14 residues. The V segment lost 3 bases and the J segment 0 bases; nucleotides outside the gene matches: 2. In germline, CDR1 is GTSNPN, CDR2 SVGIG (reference sequence).

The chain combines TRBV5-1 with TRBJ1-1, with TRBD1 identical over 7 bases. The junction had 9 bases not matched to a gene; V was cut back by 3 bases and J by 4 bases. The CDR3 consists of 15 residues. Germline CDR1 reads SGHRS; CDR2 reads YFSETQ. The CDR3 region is CASSSQTGAGTEAFF. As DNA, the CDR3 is TGCGCCAGCAGCTCACAAACAGGGGCGGGCACTGAAGCTTTCTTT.

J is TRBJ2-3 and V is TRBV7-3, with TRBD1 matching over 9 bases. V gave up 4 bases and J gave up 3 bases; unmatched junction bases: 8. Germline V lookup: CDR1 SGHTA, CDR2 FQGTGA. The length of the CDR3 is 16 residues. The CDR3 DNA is TGTGCCAGCAGCTCCCCACAGGGGGCGTTAACAGATACGCAGTATTTT. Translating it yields CASSSPQGALTDTQYF.

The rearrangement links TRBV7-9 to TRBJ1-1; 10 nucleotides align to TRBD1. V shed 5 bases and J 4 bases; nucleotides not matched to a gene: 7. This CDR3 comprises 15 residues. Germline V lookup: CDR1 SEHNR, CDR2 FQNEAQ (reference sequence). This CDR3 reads CASSHNRDRGTEAFF. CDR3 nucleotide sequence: TGTGCCAGCAGCCACAACCGGGACAGGGGCACTGAAGCTTTCTTT.

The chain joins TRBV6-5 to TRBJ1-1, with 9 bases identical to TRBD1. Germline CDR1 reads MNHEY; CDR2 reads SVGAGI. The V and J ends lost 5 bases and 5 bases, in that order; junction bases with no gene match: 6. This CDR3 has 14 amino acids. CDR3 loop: CASSNWDRETEAFF. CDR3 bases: TGTGCCAGCAGTAACTGGGACAGGGAAACTGAAGCTTTCTTT.

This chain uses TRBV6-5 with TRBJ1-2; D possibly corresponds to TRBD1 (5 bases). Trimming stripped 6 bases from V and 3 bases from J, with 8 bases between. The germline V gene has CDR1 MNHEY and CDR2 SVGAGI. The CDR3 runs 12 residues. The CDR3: CASRDSHYGYTF. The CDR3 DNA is TGTGCCAGCAGAGACAGCCACTATGGCTACACCTTC.

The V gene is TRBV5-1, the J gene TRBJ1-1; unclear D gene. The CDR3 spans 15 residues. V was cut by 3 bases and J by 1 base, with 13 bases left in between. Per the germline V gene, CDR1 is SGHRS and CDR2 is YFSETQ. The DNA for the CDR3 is TGCGCCAGCAGCTGGAGGGAGAGTAGGAACACTGAAGCTTTCTTT. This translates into CASSWRESRNTEAFF.

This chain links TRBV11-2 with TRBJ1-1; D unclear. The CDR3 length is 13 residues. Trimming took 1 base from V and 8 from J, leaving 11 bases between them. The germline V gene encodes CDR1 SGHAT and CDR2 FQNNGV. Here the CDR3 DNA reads TGTGCCAGCAGCTTAGTCGGCGGTGCAGAAGCTTTCTTT. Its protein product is CASSLVGGAEAFF. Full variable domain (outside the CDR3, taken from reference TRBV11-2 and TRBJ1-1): EAGVAQSPRYKIIEKRQSVAFWCNPISGHATLYWYQQILGQGPKLLIQFQNNGVVDDSQLPKDRFSAERLKGVDSTLKIQPAKLEDSAVYLCASSLVGGAEAFFGQGTRLTVV.

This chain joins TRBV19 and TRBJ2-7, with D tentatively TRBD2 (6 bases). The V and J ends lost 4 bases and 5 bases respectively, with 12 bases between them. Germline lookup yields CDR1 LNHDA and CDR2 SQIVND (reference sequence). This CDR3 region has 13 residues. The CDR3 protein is CASSTGSPNEQYF. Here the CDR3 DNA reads TGTGCCAGTAGTACCGGGAGCCCCAACGAGCAGTACTTC.

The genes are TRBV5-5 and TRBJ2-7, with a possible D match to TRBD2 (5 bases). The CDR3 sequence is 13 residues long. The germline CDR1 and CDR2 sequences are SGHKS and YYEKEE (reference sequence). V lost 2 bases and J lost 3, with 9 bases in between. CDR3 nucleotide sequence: TGTGCCAGCAGCTTCGGGATACTCTACGAGCAGTACTTC. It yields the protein CASSFGILYEQYF.

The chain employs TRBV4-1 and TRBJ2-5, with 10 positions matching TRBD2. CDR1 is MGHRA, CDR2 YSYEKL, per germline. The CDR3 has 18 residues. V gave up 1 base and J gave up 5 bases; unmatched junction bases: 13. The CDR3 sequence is CASSQGASGSGGSETQYF. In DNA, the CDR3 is TGCGCCAGCAGCCAAGGGGCTAGCGGGAGTGGCGGCAGCGAGACCCAGTACTTC.

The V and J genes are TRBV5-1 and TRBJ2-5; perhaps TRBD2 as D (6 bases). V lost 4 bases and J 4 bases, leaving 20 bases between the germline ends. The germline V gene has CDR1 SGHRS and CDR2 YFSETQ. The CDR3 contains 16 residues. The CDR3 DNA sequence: TGCGCCAGCAGCCCGGGGGTGGGCAGGGCGCCAGAGACCCAGTACTTC. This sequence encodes CASSPGVGRAPETQYF.

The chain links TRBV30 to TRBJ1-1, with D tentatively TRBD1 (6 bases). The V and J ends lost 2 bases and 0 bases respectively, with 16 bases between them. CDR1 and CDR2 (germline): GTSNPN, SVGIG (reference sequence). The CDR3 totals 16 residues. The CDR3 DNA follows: TGTGCCTGGAGTCCAAGAACAGGGTACCTGAACACTGAAGCTTTCTTT. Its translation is CAWSPRTGYLNTEAFF.

The CDR3 sequence: CASSWGHMNEQFF. The CDR3 bases are TGTGCCAGCAGCTGGGGGCACATGAATGAGCAGTTCTTC. The gene calls are TRBV13 and TRBJ2-1; possibly TRBD1 for D (6 bases). Germline CDR1 is PRHDT and CDR2 is FYEKMQ (reference sequence). Trimming stripped 4 bases from V and 7 bases from J, with 11 bases between. The CDR3 length is 13 residues. Variable domain in full (rest from reference TRBV13 and TRBJ2-1): AAGVIQSPRHLIKEKRETATLKCYPIPRHDTVYWYQQGPGQDPQFLISFYEKMQSDKGSIPDRFSAQQFSDYHSELNMSSLELGDSALYFCASSWGHMNEQFFGPGTRLTVL.

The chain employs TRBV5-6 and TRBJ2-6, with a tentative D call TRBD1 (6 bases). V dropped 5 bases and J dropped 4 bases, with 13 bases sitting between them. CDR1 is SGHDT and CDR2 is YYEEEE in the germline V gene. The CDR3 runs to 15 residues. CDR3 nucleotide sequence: TGTGCCAGCAGAATGGGGGCGTCCGGGGCCAACGTCCTGACTTTC. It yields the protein CASRMGASGANVLTF.

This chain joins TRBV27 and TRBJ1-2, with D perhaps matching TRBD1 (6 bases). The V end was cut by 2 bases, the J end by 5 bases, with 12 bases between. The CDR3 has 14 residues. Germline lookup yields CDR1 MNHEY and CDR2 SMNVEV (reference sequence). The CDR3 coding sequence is TGTGCCAGCAGTTTAAATGGCAGGGGTTATGGCTACACCTTC. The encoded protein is CASSLNGRGYGYTF.

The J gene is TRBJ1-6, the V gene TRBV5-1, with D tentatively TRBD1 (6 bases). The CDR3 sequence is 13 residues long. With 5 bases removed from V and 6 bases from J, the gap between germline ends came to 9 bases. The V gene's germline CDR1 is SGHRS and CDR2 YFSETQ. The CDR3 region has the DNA TGCGCCAGCAGACAGGGTGGTAATTCACCCCTCCACTTT. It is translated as CASRQGGNSPLHF.

The CDR3 loop reads CASSFVGGVGELFF. CDR3 nucleotides: TGTGCCAGCAGTTTCGTAGGAGGGGTGGGAGAGCTGTTTTTT. The chain couples TRBV6-5 to TRBJ2-2; maybe TRBD2 (6 bases). CDR3 length: 14 amino acids. The germline V gene has CDR1 MNHEY and CDR2 SVGAGI. V was trimmed by 4 bases and J by 11 bases, leaving 17 bases between them.

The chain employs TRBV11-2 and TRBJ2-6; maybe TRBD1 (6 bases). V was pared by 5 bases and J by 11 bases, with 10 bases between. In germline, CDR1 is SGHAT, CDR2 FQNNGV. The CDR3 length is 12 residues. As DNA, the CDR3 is TGTGCCAGCAGCCCGGACAGCCACGTCCTGACTTTC. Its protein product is CASSPDSHVLTF. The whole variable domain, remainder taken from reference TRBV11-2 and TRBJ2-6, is EAGVAQSPRYKIIEKRQSVAFWCNPISGHATLYWYQQILGQGPKLLIQFQNNGVVDDSQLPKDRFSAERLKGVDSTLKIQPAKLEDSAVYLCASSPDSHVLTFGAGSRLTVL.

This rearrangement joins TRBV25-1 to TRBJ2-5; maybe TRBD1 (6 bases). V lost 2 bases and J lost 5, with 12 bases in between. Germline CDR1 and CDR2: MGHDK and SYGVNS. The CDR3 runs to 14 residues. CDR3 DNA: TGTGCCAGCAGTGAAGGGGCAGGGGTGGAGACCCAGTACTTC. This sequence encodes CASSEGAGVETQYF.

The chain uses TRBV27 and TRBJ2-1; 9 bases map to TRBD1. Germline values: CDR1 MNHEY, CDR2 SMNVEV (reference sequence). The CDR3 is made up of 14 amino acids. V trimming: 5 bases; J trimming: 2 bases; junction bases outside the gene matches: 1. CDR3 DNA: TGTGCCAGCAGTACAGGGGGCCCCTACAATGAGCAGTTCTTC. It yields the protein CASSTGGPYNEQFF.

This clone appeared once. In nucleotides, the CDR3 is TGTGCCAGCAGCTTGGCCATGCGAGATACGCAGTATTTT. This codes for CASSLAMRDTQYF. This rearrangement joins TRBV5-4 to TRBJ2-3; D is undetermined. CDR1 is SGHNT and CDR2 is YYREEE in the germline V gene (reference sequence). The V and J ends lost 0 bases and 5 bases respectively, with 7 bases between them. This CDR3 region has 13 residues.

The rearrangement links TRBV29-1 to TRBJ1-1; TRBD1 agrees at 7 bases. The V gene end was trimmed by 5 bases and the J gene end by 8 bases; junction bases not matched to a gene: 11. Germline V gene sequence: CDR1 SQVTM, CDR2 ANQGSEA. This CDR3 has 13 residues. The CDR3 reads CSVSRQGDREAFF. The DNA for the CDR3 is TGCAGCGTTAGCCGACAGGGCGATAGGGAAGCTTTCTTT. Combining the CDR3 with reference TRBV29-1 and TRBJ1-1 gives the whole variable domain SAVISQKPSRDICQRGTSLTIQCQVDSQVTMMFWYRQQPGQSLTLIATANQGSEATYESGFVIDKFPISRPNLTFSTLTVSNMSPEDSSIYLCSVSRQGDREAFFGQGTRLTVV.

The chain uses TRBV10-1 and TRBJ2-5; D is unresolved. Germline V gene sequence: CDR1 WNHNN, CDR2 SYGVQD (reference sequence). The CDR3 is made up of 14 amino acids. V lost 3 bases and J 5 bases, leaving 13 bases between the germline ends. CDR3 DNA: TGCGCCAGCAGTGACGCGATTGCTTTGGAGACCCAGTACTTC. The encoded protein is CASSDAIALETQYF.